This T cell receptor (beta chain) was captured by sequencing in a study of beta chain features in type 1 diabetes. Study-wide results and caveats: A PCR bias possibly favoring shorter templates would apply equally to patients and controls. TCRB CDR3 length was moderately but significantly reduced in all four CD4+ subsets of Type 1 diabetes patients.

This clone was seen only a few times. Its matching antigen is unknown. cDNA synthesis used the whole RNA isolate, giving expressed TCRB sequences. Measured with immunoSEQ multiplex PCR; TCRdb has only the in-frame clones, and not every one. The sample consists of fewer than 350,000 clones, 15% to 20% of them appearing once. CDR3 size: 11 residues. V dropped 6 bases and J dropped 4 bases, with 6 bases sitting between them. Germline loops: CDR1 MNHNS, CDR2 SASEGT. This TCR was recovered from a woman between 18 and 30 years old in good health. The chain carries TRBV6-1 and TRBJ1-2; D remains unclear. The sequenced sample was naive CD4+ T cells from blood. CDR3 in amino acids: CASRLLYGYTF. DNA of the CDR3: TGTGCCAGCAGACTCCTCTATGGCTACACCTTC.